This T cell receptor (beta chain) emerged from a study of tumor and adjacent non-tumor tissue in lung cancer. As regards this clonotype: At one of its ends the junction is not consistent with the germline gene, which may arise from a read error.

This sample's RNA came from whole unsorted tissue. Germline CDR1 LGHNA, CDR2 YNFKEQ. The CDR3 totals 14 residues. TCRbeta libraries were built with three rounds of nested PCR, modified from ARM-PCR. TCRdb recomputed calls from the multiplex PCR reads with MiXCR, one row per CDR3 protein. The repertoire holds tens of thousands of distinct CDR3 sequences, approximately 63% seen once, with about 19% in the top ten. Sequencing was done on a sample of lung tumor tissue. The V gene is TRBV4-2, the J gene TRBJ2-1; either TRBD1 or TRBD2 may fit D (5 bases each). The sequence was collected from a man aged 45-65 years with non-small cell lung cancer. The CDR3 loop reads CASSQEEGRSEQLF. CDR3 nucleotides: TGTGCCAGCAGCCAAGAAGAGGGGCGTAGTGAGCAGCTCTTC.